This TCR beta chain comes out of a study of cytomegalovirus exposure and HLA in healthy donors. Findings of the study overall: A classifier reportedly called cytomegalovirus status with high sensitivity and specificity.

Concerning this clone: Antigen unknown. Different DNA sequences within this sample yield the same CDR3.

Trimming cost V 3 bases and J 4 bases; bases outside gene matches: 5. Germline V gives CDR1 LNHDA, CDR2 SQIVND (reference sequence). This CDR3 comprises 15 residues. This table comes from immunoSEQ multiplex PCR, and its TCRdb copy is limited to in-frame clones, with some not included. Counted here are 150,000 to 200,000 clones, roughly 91% occurring once; the ten biggest clones make up 4% to 4.5%. This chain uses TRBV19 with TRBJ2-7, with 11 bases that match TRBD1. What was sequenced was PBMCs. This sequence originates from a man between 18 and 29 years old in good health and CMV-seropositive. This CDR3 reads CASSIGTGGSYEQYF. In nucleotides, the CDR3 is TGTGCCAGTAGTATCGGGACAGGGGGATCATACGAGCAGTACTTC.